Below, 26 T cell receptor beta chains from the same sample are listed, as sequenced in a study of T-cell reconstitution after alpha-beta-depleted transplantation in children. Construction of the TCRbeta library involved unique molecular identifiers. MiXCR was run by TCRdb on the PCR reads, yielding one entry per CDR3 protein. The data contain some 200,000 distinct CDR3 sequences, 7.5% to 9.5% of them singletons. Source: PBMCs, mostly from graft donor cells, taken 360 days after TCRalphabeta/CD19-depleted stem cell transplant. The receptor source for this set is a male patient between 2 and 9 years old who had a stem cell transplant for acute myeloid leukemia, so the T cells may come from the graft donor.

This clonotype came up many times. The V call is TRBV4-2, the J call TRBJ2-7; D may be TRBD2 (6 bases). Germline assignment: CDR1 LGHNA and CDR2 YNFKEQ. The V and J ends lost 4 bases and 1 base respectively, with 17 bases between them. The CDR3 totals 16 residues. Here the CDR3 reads CASSLATGTLSYEQYF. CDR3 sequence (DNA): TGTGCCAGCAGCCTCGCAACCGGGACTTTATCCTACGAGCAGTACTTC.

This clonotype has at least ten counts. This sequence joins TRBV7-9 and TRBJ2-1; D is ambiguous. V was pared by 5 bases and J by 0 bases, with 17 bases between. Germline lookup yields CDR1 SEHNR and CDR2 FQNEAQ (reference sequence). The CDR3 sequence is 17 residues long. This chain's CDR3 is CASSGDGILSSYNEQFF. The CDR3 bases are TGTGCCAGCAGCGGCGACGGCATTCTAAGCTCCTACAATGAGCAGTTCTTC.

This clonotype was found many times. The CDR3 reads CASSSRQRETQYF. CDR3 DNA sequence: TGTGCCAGCAGTTCCAGGCAGCGAGAGACCCAGTACTTC. The rearrangement links TRBV6-5 to TRBJ2-5; D remains ambiguous. This CDR3 is 13 amino acids long. Germline lookup yields CDR1 MNHEY and CDR2 SVGAGI. The ends were cut back, 4 bases at V and 4 bases at J, with 10 bases in the middle.

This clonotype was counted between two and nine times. For the CDR3, the DNA is TGTGCCAGCAGTTCGTTGGGCACCCTCGGGGAGACCCAGTACTTC. Its protein is CASSSLGTLGETQYF. The chain joins TRBV6-5 to TRBJ2-5; D unclear. V was cut by 4 bases and J by 5 bases, with 17 bases left in between. This CDR3 is 15 amino acids long. Germline values: CDR1 MNHEY, CDR2 SVGAGI.

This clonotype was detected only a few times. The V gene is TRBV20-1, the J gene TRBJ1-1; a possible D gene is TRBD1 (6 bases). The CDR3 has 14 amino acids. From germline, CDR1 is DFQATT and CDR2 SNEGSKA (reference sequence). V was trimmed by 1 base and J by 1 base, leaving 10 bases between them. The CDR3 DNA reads TGCAGTGCTAGAGTGGGGGGCCCGAACACTGAAGCTTTCTTT. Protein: CSARVGGPNTEAFF.

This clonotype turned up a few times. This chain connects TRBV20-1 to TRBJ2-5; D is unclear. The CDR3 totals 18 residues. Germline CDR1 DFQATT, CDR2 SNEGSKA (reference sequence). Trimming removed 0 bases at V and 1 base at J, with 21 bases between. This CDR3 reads CSARDLFGYRMGQETQYF. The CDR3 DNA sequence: TGCAGTGCTAGAGATCTTTTCGGGTATAGGATGGGCCAAGAGACCCAGTACTTC.

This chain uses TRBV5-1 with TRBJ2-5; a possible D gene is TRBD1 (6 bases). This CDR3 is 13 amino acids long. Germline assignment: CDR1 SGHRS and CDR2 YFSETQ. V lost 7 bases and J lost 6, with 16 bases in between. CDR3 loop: CASQTGEGQTQYF. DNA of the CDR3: TGCGCCAGCCAGACAGGAGAGGGGCAGACCCAGTACTTC.

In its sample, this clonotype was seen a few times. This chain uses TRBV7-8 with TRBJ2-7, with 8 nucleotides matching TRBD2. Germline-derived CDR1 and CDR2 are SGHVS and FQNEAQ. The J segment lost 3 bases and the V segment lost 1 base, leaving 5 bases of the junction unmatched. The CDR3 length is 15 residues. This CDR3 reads CASSLDIAGIYEQYF. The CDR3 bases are TGTGCCAGCAGCTTAGATATAGCGGGGATCTACGAGCAGTACTTC.

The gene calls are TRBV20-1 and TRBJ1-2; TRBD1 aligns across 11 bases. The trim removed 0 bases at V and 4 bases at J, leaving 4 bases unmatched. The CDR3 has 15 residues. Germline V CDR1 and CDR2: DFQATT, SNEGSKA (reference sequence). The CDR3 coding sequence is TGCAGTGCTAGAGAACGGGACAGGGGGTCCTATGGCTACACCTTC. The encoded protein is CSARERDRGSYGYTF.

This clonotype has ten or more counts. Here the CDR3 DNA reads TGTGCCAGCAGCCCAGCCAGGTCGGACAGGGGGCGGAATCAGCCCCAGCATTTT. Translated, it gives CASSPARSDRGRNQPQHF. V usage is TRBV11-2 and J usage is TRBJ1-5, with 11 bases identical to TRBD1. V was clipped by 5 bases and J by 4 bases; unmatched bases: 13. Per germline, CDR1 SGHAT and CDR2 FQNNGV. The CDR3 is 18 amino acids.

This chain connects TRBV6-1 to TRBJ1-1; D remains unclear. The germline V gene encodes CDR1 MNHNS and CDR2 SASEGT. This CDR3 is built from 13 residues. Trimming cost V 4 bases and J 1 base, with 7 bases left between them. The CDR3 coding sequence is TGTGCCAGCAGTGTAGAGCAGAACACTGAAGCTTTCTTT. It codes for CASSVEQNTEAFF.

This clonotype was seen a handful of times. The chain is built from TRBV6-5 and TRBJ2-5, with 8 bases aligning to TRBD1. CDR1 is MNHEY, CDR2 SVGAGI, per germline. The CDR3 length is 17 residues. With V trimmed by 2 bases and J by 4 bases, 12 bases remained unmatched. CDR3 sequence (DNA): TGTGCCAGCAGTTACATCTCCCAGGGGGCAAAGGGAGAGACCCAGTACTTC. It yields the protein CASSYISQGAKGETQYF.

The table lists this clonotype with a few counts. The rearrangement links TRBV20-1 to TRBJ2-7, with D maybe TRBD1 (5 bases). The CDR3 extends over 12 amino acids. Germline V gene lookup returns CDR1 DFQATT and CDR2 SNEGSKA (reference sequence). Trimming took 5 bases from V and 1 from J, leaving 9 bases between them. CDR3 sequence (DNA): TGCAGTGCTTCCCAGGGTTCCTACGAGCAGTACGTC. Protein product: CSASQGSYEQYV.

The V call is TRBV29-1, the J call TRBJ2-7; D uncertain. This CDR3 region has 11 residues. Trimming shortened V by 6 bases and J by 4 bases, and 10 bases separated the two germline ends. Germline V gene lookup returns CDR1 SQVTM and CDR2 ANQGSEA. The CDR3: CSVPCIYEQYF. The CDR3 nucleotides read TGCAGCGTCCCTTGCATTTACGAGCAGTACTTC.

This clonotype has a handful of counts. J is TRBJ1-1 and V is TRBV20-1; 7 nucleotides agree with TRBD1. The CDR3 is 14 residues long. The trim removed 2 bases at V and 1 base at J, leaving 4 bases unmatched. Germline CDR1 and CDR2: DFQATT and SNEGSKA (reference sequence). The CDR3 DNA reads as TGCAGTGCTAGATCAGGGGGGGGGAACACTGAAGCTTTCTTT. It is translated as CSARSGGGNTEAFF.

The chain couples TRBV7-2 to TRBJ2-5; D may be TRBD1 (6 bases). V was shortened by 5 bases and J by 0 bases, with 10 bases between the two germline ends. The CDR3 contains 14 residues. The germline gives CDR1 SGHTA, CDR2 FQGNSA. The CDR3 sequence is CASSTTGYQETQYF. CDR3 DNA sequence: TGTGCCAGCAGCACTACAGGGTACCAAGAGACCCAGTACTTC.

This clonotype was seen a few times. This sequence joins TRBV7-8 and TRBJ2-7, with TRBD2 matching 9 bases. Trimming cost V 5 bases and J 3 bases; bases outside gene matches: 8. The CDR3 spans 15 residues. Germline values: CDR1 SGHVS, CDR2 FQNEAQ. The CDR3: CASSTGTSSFYEQYF. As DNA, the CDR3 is TGTGCCAGCAGCACTGGGACTAGCAGTTTCTACGAGCAGTACTTC.

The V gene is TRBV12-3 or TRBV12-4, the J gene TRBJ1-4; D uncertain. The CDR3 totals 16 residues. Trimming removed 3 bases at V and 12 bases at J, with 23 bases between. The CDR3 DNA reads TGTGCCAGCAGTTTTGGGCGAGTCCAGGTGATTGAGGAACTGTTTTTT. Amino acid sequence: CASSFGRVQVIEELFF.

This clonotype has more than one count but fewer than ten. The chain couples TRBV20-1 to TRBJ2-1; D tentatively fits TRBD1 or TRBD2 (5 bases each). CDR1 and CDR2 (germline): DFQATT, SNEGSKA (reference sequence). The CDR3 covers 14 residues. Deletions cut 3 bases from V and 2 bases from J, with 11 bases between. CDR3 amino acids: CSARRGLPYNEQFF. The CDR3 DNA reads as TGCAGTGCTAGGAGGGGCCTACCCTACAATGAGCAGTTCTTC.

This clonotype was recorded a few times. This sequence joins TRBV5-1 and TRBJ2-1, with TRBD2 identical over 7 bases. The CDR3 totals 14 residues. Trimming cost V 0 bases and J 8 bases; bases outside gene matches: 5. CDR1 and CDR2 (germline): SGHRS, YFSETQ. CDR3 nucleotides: TGCGCCAGCAGCTTGGGCGGGGGAGGAGATGAGCAGTTCTTC. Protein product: CASSLGGGGDEQFF.

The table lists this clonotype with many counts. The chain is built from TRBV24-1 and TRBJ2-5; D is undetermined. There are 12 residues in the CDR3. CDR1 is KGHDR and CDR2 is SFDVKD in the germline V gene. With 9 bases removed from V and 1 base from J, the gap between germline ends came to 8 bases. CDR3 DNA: TGTGCCACCTATGACCTCCAAGAGACCCAGTACTTC. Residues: CATYDLQETQYF.

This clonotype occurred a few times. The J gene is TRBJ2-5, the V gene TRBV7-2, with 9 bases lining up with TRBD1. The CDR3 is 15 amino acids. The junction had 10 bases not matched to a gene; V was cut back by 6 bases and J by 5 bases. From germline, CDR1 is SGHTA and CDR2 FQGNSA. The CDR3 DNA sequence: TGTGCCAGCAGGAATCCCGGGACAGGGAGGGAGACCCAGTACTTC. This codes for CASRNPGTGRETQYF. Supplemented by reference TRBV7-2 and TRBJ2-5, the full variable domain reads GAGVSQSPSNKVTEKGKDVELRCDPISGHTALYWYRQSLGQGLEFLIYFQGNSAPDKSGLPSDRFSAERTGGSVSTLTIQRTQQEDSAVYLCASRNPGTGRETQYFGPGTRLLVL.

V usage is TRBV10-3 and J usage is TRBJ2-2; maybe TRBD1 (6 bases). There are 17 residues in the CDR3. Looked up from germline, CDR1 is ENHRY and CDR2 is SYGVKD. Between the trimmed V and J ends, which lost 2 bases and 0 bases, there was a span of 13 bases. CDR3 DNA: TGTGCCATCAGTGAGCCCAGCAGACAGGCGAACACCGGGGAGCTGTTTTTT. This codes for CAISEPSRQANTGELFF.

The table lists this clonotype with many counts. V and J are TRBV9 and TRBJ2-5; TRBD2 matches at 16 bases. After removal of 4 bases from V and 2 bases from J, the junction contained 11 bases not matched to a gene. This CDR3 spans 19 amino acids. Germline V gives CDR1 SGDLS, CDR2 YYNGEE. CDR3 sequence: CASSPRPGLAGGRQETQYF. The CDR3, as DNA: TGTGCCAGCAGCCCTCGGCCGGGACTAGCGGGGGGGCGTCAAGAGACCCAGTACTTC.

CDR3 nucleotides: TGTGCCAGCAGCATTGGGACAGGGGAAGAGACCCAGTACTTC. It specifies CASSIGTGEETQYF. The J gene is TRBJ2-5, the V gene TRBV5-6; TRBD1 agrees at 10 bases. This CDR3 comprises 14 residues. Germline-derived CDR1 and CDR2 are SGHDT and YYEEEE. V was pared by 4 bases and J by 3 bases, with 3 bases of the junction left unmatched.

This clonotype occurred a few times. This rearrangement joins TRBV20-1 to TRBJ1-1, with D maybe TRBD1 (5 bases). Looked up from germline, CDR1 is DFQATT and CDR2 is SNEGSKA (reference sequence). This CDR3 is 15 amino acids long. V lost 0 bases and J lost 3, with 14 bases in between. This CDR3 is CSARDYIGGYTEAFF. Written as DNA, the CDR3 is TGCAGTGCTAGAGATTATATTGGGGGGTACACTGAAGCTTTCTTT.